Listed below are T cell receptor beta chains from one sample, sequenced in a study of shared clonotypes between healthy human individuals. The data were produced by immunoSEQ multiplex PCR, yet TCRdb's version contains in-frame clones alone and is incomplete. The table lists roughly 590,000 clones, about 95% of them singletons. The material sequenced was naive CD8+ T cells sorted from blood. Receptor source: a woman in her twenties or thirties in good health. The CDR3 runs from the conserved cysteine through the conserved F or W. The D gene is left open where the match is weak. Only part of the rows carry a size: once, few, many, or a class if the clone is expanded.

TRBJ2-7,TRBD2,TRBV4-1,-,CASSGTTYAEQYF,TGCGCCAGCAGTGGGACTACCTACGCGGAGCAGTACTTC
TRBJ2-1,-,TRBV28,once,CASSLGWLGDSQFF,TGTGCCAGCAGTTTAGGGTGGTTAGGGGACTCCCAGTTCTTC
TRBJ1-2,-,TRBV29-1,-,CSVEGLYF,TGCAGCGTTGAGGGCCTCTACTTC
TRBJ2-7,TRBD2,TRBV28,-,CASRTGLAGGYEQYF,TGTGCCAGCAGAACGGGACTAGCGGGAGGCTACGAGCAGTACTTC
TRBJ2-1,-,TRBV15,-,CATSRDRRSPTNEQFF,TGTGCCACCAGCAGAGATCGGCGTTCCCCCACCAATGAGCAGTTCTTC
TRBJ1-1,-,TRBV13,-,CASSSPGTLNTEAFF,TGTGCCAGCAGCTCCCCTGGCACCTTGAACACTGAAGCTTTCTTT
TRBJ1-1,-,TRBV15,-,CATSNLGGKNTEAFF,TGTGCCACCAGCAATTTGGGGGGTAAGAACACTGAAGCTTTCTTT
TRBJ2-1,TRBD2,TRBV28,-,CASRTSGRYNEQFF,TGTGCCAGCAGGACTAGCGGGAGATACAATGAGCAGTTCTTC
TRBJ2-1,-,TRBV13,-,CASRSGVGYNEQFF,TGTGCCAGCAGAAGCGGCGTTGGCTACAATGAGCAGTTCTTC
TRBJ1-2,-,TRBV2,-,CASSEMAEPNYGYTF,TGTGCCAGCAGTGAGATGGCAGAGCCCAACTATGGCTACACCTTC
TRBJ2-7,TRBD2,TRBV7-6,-,CASSPGLVYEQYF,TGTGCCAGCAGCCCGGGACTAGTCTACGAGCAGTACTTC
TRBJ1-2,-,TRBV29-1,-,CSVGHGDYTF,TGCAGCGTTGGACACGGGGACTACACCTTC
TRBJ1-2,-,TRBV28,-,CASSQAAWDYGYTF,TGTGCCAGCAGCCAAGCTGCTTGGGACTATGGCTACACCTTC
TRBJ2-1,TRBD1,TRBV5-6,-,CASSNEGTGIINEQFF,TGTGCCAGCAGCAACGAAGGGACAGGGATTATCAATGAGCAGTTCTTC
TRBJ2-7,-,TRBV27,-,CASSPIGSSYEQYF,TGTGCCAGCAGTCCTATCGGGAGCTCCTACGAGCAGTACTTC
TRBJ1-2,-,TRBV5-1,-,CASSLNYGGYTF,TGCGCCAGCAGCTTGAACTATGGCGGCTACACCTTC
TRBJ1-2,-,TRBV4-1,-,CASSLTKGQGVNYGYTF,TGCGCCAGCAGCCTAACCAAAGGTCAGGGCGTTAACTATGGCTACACCTTC
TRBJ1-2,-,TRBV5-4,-,CASSLGQFYGYTF,TGTGCCAGCAGCTTGGGACAGTTCTATGGCTACACCTTC
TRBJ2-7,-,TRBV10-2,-,CASTGPDSYEQYF,TGCGCCAGCACTGGGCCCGACAGCTACGAGCAGTACTTC
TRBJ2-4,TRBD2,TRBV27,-,CASRTLAGGLYF,TGTGCCAGCAGGACTCTAGCGGGAGGGCTGTACTTC
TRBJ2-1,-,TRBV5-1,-,CASSLGLPQEQFF,TGCGCCAGCAGCTTGGGGCTTCCTCAAGAGCAGTTCTTC
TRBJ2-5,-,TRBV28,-,CASLKTPEETQYF,TGTGCCAGCCTAAAGACACCTGAAGAGACCCAGTACTTC
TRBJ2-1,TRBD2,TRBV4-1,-,CASSQELAGYNEQFF,TGCGCCAGCAGCCAAGAACTAGCGGGGTACAATGAGCAGTTCTTC
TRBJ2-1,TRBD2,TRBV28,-,CASSLTGLAGGRGYNEQFF,TGTGCCAGCAGCCTCACGGGACTAGCGGGAGGGCGTGGGTACAATGAGCAGTTCTTC
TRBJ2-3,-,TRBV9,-,CASSVEADTQYF,TGTGCCAGCAGCGTAGAAGCAGATACGCAGTATTTT
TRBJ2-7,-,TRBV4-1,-,CASSQERGDPRYEQYF,TGCGCCAGCAGCCAAGAAAGAGGGGACCCCCGGTACGAGCAGTACTTC
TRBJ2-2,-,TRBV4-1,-,CASSLRTNWDTGELFF,TGCGCCAGCAGCCTAAGGACAAATTGGGACACCGGGGAGCTGTTTTTT
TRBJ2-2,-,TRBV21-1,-,CASSKVILNTGELFF,TGTGCCAGCAGCAAAGTTATCCTCAACACCGGGGAGCTGTTTTTT
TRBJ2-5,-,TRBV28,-,CASSLPLTEQETQYF,TGTGCCAGCAGTTTACCCCTGACAGAGCAAGAGACCCAGTACTTC
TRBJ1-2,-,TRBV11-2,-,CASSLSAGAYGYTF,TGTGCCAGCAGCTTATCTGCAGGGGCCTATGGCTACACCTTC